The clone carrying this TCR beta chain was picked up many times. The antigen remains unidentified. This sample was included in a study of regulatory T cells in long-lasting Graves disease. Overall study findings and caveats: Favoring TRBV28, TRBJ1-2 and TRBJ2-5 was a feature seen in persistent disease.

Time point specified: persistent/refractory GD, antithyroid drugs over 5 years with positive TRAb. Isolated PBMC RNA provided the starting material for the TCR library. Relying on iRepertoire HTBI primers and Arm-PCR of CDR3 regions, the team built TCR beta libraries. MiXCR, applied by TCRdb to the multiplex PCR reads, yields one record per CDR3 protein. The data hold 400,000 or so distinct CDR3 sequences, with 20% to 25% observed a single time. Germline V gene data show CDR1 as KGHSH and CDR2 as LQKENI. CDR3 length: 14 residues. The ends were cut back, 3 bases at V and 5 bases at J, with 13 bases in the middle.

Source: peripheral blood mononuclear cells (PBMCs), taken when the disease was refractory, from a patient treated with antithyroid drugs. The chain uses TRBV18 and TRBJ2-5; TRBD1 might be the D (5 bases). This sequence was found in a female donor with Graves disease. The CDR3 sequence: CASSPSGRVETQYF. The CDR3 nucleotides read TGTGCCAGCTCACCGTCGGGCAGGGTGGAGACCCAGTACTTC. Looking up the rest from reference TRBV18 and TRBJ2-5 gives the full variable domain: NAGVMQNPRHLVRRRGQEARLRCSPMKGHSHVYWYRQLPEEGLKFMVYLQKENIIDESGMPKERFSAEFPKEGPSILRIQQVVRGDSAAYFCASSPSGRVETQYFGPGTRLLVL.